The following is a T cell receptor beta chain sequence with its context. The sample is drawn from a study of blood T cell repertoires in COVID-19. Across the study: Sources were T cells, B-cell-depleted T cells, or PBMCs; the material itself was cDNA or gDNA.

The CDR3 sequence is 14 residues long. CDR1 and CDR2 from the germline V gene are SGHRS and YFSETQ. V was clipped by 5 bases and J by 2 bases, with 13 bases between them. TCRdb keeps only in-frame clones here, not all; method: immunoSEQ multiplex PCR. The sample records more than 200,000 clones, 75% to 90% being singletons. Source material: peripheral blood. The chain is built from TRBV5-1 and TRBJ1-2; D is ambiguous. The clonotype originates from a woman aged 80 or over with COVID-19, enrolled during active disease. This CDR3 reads CASSSEGTNYGYTF. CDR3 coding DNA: TGCGCCAGCAGTTCGGAGGGAACCAACTATGGCTACACCTTC.